What follows are 5 T cell receptor beta chains derived from one specimen sequenced in a study of beta chain features in type 1 diabetes. All of the isolated RNA was reverse transcribed, so expressed TCRB transcripts were sequenced. Profiled with immunoSEQ multiplex PCR; TCRdb holds only in-frame clones, not every one. This table has a few hundred thousand clones, 24% appearing once. General study points: There was a moderate but significant shortening of TCRB CDR3s in all four CD4+ subsets of Type 1 diabetes patients.

Their target antigens are unknown. The sequenced material came from naive CD4+ T cells from blood. These receptor sequences come from a woman younger than 45 with type 1 diabetes.

This clone was observed a handful of times. The rearrangement uses TRBV29-1 and TRBJ2-5; TRBD2 matches 9 bases. The CDR3 is 13 amino acids. With 7 bases clipped from V and 5 bases from J, the junction kept 8 bases outside the gene matches. Per the germline V gene, CDR1 is SQVTM and CDR2 is ANQGSEA. The CDR3 region is CSERLAGTETQYF. Written as DNA, the CDR3 is TGCAGCGAACGGCTAGCGGGAACGGAGACCCAGTACTTC.

The CDR3 protein is CATSRVRNTGELFF. The CDR3, as DNA: TGTGCCACCAGCAGAGTTAGAAACACCGGGGAGCTGTTTTTT. This chain links TRBV15 with TRBJ2-2, with D unclear. Trimming took 1 base from V and 2 from J, leaving 5 bases between them. From germline, CDR1 is LNHNV and CDR2 YYDKDF (reference sequence). CDR3 length: 14 residues.

This chain uses TRBV4-1 with TRBJ1-5; D remains unclear. The CDR3 length is 16 residues. With 1 base removed from V and 1 base from J, the gap between germline ends came to 11 bases. Germline-derived CDR1 and CDR2 are MGHRA and YSYEKL. The CDR3 sequence is CASSQGRTESNQPQHF. The CDR3 nucleotides read TGCGCCAGCAGCCAAGGCAGAACAGAAAGCAATCAGCCCCAGCATTTT.

This clone was seen a handful of times. The chain uses TRBV7-3 and TRBJ2-7; TRBD2 matches 9 bases. CDR3 length: 13 amino acids. The J segment lost 6 bases and the V segment lost 3 bases, leaving 3 bases of the junction unmatched. Germline CDR1 SGHTA, CDR2 FQGTGA. The CDR3 protein is CASSLKTSGEQYF. CDR3 sequence (DNA): TGTGCCAGCAGCTTGAAGACTAGCGGCGAGCAGTACTTC.

There are a few counts of this clone. In nucleotides, the CDR3 is TGTGCCTGGAGTCTAGCCAACCAAGAGACCCAGTACTTC. Amino acid sequence: CAWSLANQETQYF. The chain recombines TRBV30 with TRBJ2-5; weak D call: TRBD2 (5 bases). This CDR3 spans 13 amino acids. The germline V gene encodes CDR1 GTSNPN and CDR2 SVGIG (reference sequence). V lost 2 bases to trimming and J lost 0 bases, with 7 bases between them.